This T cell receptor beta chain was recorded in a study of cytomegalovirus exposure and HLA in healthy donors. General observations from the study: Donors were assumed by presence/absence analyses to have roughly uniform sequencing depth. Analysis performed later found more than 15,000 TCR beta sequences associated with HLA alleles at 0.05 false discovery rate. Researchers reportedly found TCR beta sequences accurately predicted most subjects' HLA-A and HLA-B alleles. Overall, around 150 TCR beta chains were annotated as cytomegalovirus-associated.

This clone was counted only a few times. Its cognate antigen is unknown. The J segment lost 3 bases and the V segment lost 2 bases, leaving 6 bases of the junction unmatched. The CDR3 totals 15 residues. Looked up from germline, CDR1 is KGHSH and CDR2 is LQKENI. 60 Vbeta and 13 Jbeta primers were used in PCR. The data were produced by immunoSEQ multiplex PCR, yet TCRdb's version contains in-frame clones alone and is incomplete. In the table there are approximately 180,000 clones, over 9.5% of which are singletons. This receptor was obtained from a man aged 50 to 60 in good health and CMV-seropositive. The sequenced sample was PBMCs. V and J are TRBV18 and TRBJ2-5; 7 nucleotides match TRBD2. The CDR3 DNA sequence: TGTGCCAGCTCACCAGAGGCGGGGAGGGAAGAGACCCAGTACTTC. It encodes CASSPEAGREETQYF.